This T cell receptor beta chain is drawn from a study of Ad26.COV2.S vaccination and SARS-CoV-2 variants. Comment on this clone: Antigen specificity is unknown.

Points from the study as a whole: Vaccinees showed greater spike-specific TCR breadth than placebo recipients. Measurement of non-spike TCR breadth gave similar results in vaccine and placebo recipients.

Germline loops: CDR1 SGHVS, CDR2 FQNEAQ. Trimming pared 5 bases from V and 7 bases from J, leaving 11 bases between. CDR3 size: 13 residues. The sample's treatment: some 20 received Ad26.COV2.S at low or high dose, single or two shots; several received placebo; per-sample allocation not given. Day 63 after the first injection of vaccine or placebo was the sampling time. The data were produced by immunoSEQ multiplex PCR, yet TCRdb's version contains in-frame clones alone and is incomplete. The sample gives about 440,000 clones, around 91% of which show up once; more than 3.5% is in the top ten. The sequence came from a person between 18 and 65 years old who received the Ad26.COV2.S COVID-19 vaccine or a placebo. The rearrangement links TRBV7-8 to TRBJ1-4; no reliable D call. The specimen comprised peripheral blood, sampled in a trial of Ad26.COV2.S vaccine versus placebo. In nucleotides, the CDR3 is TGTGCCAGCAGCCCTACGGGGTTTGAAAAACTGTTTTTT. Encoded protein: CASSPTGFEKLFF. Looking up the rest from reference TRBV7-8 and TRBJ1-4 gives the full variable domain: GAGVSQSPRYKVAKRGQDVALRCDPISGHVSLFWYQQALGQGPEFLTYFQNEAQLDKSGLPSDRFFAERPEGSVSTLKIQRTQQEDSAVYLCASSPTGFEKLFFGSGTQLSVL.